This record concerns one T cell receptor beta chain sequence. What it recognizes is unknown. TCR beta cDNA was prepared out of 450 to 500 ng total RNA by means of a constant-region primer. Generation of the TCR beta libraries relied on three nested multiplex PCR rounds using slightly modified ARM-PCR. Use of TRBV1-TRBV30 forward primers with a C-beta reverse primer characterized the first two PCR rounds, which lasted around 11 cycles each. TCRdb independently ran MiXCR on the multiplex PCR reads; one entry per CDR3 protein. The data hold around 80,000 distinct CDR3 sequences, with roughly 71% observed a single time. The data originate from a study of tumor-infiltrating lymphocytes in primary liver carcinoma. Overall study context: The cohort included men and women aged 30 to 69 years. Between about 4 and 11 cm across, the tumors were all of stage T1-T3 N0M0. Findings of the study overall: Relative to tumor region pairs, the tumor-adjacent and tumor-blood pairs showed overlap that was lower.

The CDR3 loop spans 17 amino acids. V shed 4 bases and J shed 0 bases, with 17 bases lying between them. CDR1 and CDR2 (germline): SEHNR, FQNEAQ (reference sequence). Both RNA and DNA were isolated together from around 18-30 mg of bulk tissue that had not been sorted. The rearrangement joins TRBV7-9 to TRBJ2-3; possibly TRBD2 for D (6 bases). The specimen was tumor-adjacent normal liver tissue. The clonotype comes from a man in his forties with primary liver carcinoma and hepatitis B virus infection. The DNA of the CDR3 is TGTGCCAGCAGCTGGGCGGCGACTAGAGCTAGCACAGATACGCAGTATTTT. Amino acid sequence: CASSWAATRASTDTQYF.